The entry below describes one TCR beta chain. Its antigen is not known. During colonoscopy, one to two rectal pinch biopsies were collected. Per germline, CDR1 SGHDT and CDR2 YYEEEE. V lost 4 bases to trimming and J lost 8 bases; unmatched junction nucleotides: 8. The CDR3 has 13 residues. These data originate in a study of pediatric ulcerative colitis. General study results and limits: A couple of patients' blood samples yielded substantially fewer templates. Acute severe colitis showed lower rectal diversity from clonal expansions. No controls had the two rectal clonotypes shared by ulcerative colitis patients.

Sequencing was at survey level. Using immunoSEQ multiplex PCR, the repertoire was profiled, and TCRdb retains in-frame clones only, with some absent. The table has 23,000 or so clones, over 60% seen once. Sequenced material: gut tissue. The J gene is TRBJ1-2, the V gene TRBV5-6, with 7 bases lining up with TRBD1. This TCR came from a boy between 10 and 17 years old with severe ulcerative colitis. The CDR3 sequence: CASSRGQPGGYTF. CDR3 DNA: TGTGCCAGCAGCCGGGGACAGCCTGGGGGCTACACCTTC. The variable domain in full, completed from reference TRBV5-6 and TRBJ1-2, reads DAGVTQSPTHLIKTRGQQVTLRCSPKSGHDTVSWYQQALGQGPQFIFQYYEEEERQRGNFPDRFSGHQFPNYSSELNVNALLLGDSALYLCASSRGQPGGYTFGSGTRLTVV.